This TCR beta chain emerged from a study of T cell responses to AZD1222 COVID-19 vaccine. Across the whole study: Doses given second, at about 4 or about 12 weeks, were pooled.

Germline V lookup: CDR1 LNHDA, CDR2 SQIVND (reference sequence). This CDR3 contains 15 residues. Trimming took 1 base from V and 10 from J, leaving 17 bases between them. Sequencing was performed with immunoSEQ multiplex PCR; in TCRdb, only in-frame clones are kept and a portion is missing. The table lists 85,000 to 100,000 clones, roughly 89% of them singletons. V gene TRBV19 combines with J gene TRBJ2-1; a weak D match, TRBD1 (5 bases). This sequence was found in an adult in good health. The material sequenced was peripheral blood, taken on day 0 of AZD1222 vaccination. CDR3 sequence reads: CASSIVTARSGEQFF. Here the CDR3 DNA reads TGTGCCAGTAGTATAGTGACAGCGCGTTCCGGAGAGCAGTTCTTC.